The TCR beta chain described here comes from a study of immune evolution from preneoplasia to lung adenocarcinoma. Turning to the study itself: HLA loss of heterozygosity: 7% AIS, about 15% MIA, over 30% ADC, none AAH. Notes on the study in general: Later-stage lesions appeared to have more T cells, more diversity, less clonality. Compared with EGFR-mutant or double wild-type lesions, KRAS-mutant nodules were more clonal.

On this clone itself: The antigen is undetermined.

After pathologic assessment, macro-dissection selected premalignant or tumor cells for extraction. J lost 3 bases, V lost 5 bases, and 4 bases had no gene match. Germline loops: CDR1 SEHNR, CDR2 FQNEAQ (reference sequence). CDR3 size: 15 residues. The data were produced by immunoSEQ multiplex PCR, yet TCRdb's version contains in-frame clones alone and is incomplete. Altogether over 30,000 clones are present, about 74% being singletons, with the ten largest covering 6% to 7%. The chain recombines TRBV7-9 with TRBJ2-1; 10 positions agree with TRBD2. Source material: FFPE invasive lung adenocarcinoma tissue. This TCR was sampled from a person in their sixties with lung adenocarcinoma. In DNA form, the CDR3 reads TGTGCCAGCAGCCCCGGGACTAGCGACTACAATGAGCAGTTCTTC. Amino acids: CASSPGTSDYNEQFF.